The following is a T cell receptor beta chain sequence with its context. The sample originates from a study of tumor T cells in aggressive B-cell lymphoma. Measured with immunoSEQ multiplex PCR; TCRdb has only the in-frame clones, and not every one. The table records about 2,700 clones, roughly 85% of them present only once. This CDR3 has 13 residues. The V segment lost 5 bases and the J segment 3 bases; nucleotides outside the gene matches: 3. Germline CDR1 is SNHLY and CDR2 is FYNNEI. The chain is built from TRBV2 and TRBJ1-2; 7 bases map to TRBD1. The receptor was isolated from an adult with diffuse large B cell lymphoma. Some clones in this sample may be carry-over from other donors' samples. Material: tumor tissue. CDR3 nucleotides: TGTGCCAGCAGTACAACAGGGGACTATGGCTACACCTTC. This codes for CASSTTGDYGYTF.